The present T cell receptor (beta chain) was sequenced within a study of T cell responses to AZD1222 COVID-19 vaccine. Here immunoSEQ multiplex PCR was the method, and the copy in TCRdb shows in-frame clones only, minus some. The sample records 97,000 or so clones, 85% to 90% being singletons. Per germline, CDR1 LGHNA and CDR2 YSLEER. Trimming shortened V by 0 bases and J by 2 bases, and 11 bases separated the two germline ends. CDR3 length equals 15 residues. About this clone itself: The antigen is not known.

General observations from the study: Reports say nearly half of spike-specific TCRs go after unmutated variant regions.

The TCR was taken from an adult in good health. V is TRBV4-3 and J is TRBJ2-7, with D possibly being TRBD1 (6 bases). This sample comprised peripheral blood, obtained on day 0 of AZD1222 vaccination. The CDR3, as DNA: TGCGCCAGCAGCCAAGAAACAGGGTGGGCCTACGAGCAGTACTTC. The encoded protein is CASSQETGWAYEQYF.